The clone carrying this T cell receptor (beta chain) was detected ten times or more. TCRdb recomputed calls from the 5' RACE reads with MiXCR, one row per CDR3 protein. This sample yields about 25,000 distinct CDR3 sequences, of which about 4.7% are seen a single time; approximately 10% belongs to the top ten. The sample originates from a study of early T cells in non-severe SARS-CoV-2 infection. This CDR3 has 17 amino acids. The germline V gene has CDR1 SGHVS and CDR2 FQNEAQ. V lost 6 bases and J lost 0; bases outside the gene matches: 12. The chain combines TRBV7-8 with TRBJ2-5; 8 bases agree with TRBD2. The sequencing sample was made of whole blood. The clonotype was recovered from an adult who was a healthcare worker with PCR-confirmed SARS-CoV-2 infection or an uninfected control (not recorded which). CDR3 sequence reads: CASRTTASGPYQETQYF. The CDR3 coding sequence is TGTGCCAGCAGGACCACGGCTAGCGGGCCTTACCAAGAGACCCAGTACTTC. The whole variable domain, filled in from reference TRBV7-8 and TRBJ2-5, reads GAGVSQSPRYKVAKRGQDVALRCDPISGHVSLFWYQQALGQGPEFLTYFQNEAQLDKSGLPSDRFFAERPEGSVSTLKIQRTQQEDSAVYLCASRTTASGPYQETQYFGPGTRLLVL.